Below are 30 T cell receptor beta chains sequenced from a single sample in a study of blood T cell repertoires in COVID-19. The table came from immunoSEQ multiplex PCR; TCRdb's copy has only in-frame clones and leaves some out. The sample yields approximately 170,000 clones, around 90% seen once. The sequenced sample consisted of peripheral blood. These receptors were obtained from a man aged 45 to 65 who had recovered from COVID-19.

V and J are TRBV18 and TRBJ1-3; D may be TRBD1 (6 bases). With 5 bases removed from V and 0 bases from J, the gap between germline ends came to 14 bases. Germline assignment: CDR1 KGHSH and CDR2 LQKENI. The CDR3 is 16 residues long. This CDR3 is CASSFNQGPSGNTIYF. CDR3 coding DNA: TGTGCCAGCTCATTTAACCAGGGGCCCTCTGGAAACACCATATATTTT. Using reference TRBV18 and TRBJ1-3 for the parts outside the CDR3, the full variable domain is NAGVMQNPRHLVRRRGQEARLRCSPMKGHSHVYWYRQLPEEGLKFMVYLQKENIIDESGMPKERFSAEFPKEGPSILRIQQVVRGDSAAYFCASSFNQGPSGNTIYFGEGSWLTVV.

The chain links TRBV9 to TRBJ2-1; 8 nucleotides agree with TRBD2. Germline CDR1 SGDLS, CDR2 YYNGEE. The length of the CDR3 is 16 residues. J gave up 4 bases and V 1 base, and 7 bases lay outside the gene matches. CDR3: CASSVLASGQYNEQFF. The CDR3 DNA sequence: TGTGCCAGCAGCGTACTGGCTAGCGGGCAATACAATGAGCAGTTCTTC.

The chain links TRBV25-1 to TRBJ1-2; D not certain. V gave up 2 bases and J gave up 4 bases, with 11 bases separating them. Germline loops: CDR1 MGHDK, CDR2 SYGVNS. The CDR3 sequence is 14 residues long. The CDR3, as DNA: TGTGCCAGCAGTGAACCTTGGAGGAGCTATGGCTACACCTTC. Its translation is CASSEPWRSYGYTF.

The J gene is TRBJ2-7, the V gene TRBV14; tentative D call: TRBD2 (6 bases). The CDR3 extends over 15 amino acids. V lost 7 bases and J lost 0, with 16 bases in between. Germline loops: CDR1 SGHDN, CDR2 FVKESK. The CDR3 bases are TGTGCCAGCACCCTCGGGGGAGGTTCCTCCTACGAGCAGTACTTC. This gives the protein CASTLGGGSSYEQYF.

The chain uses TRBV4-1 and TRBJ1-2; 7 bases are a match to TRBD1. This CDR3 spans 15 amino acids. CDR1 and CDR2 (germline): MGHRA, YSYEKL. The ends lost 1 base at V and 8 bases at J; junction bases unmatched: 10. Here the CDR3 reads CASSQVDRVKGGYTF. In nucleotides, the CDR3 is TGCGCCAGCAGCCAAGTAGACAGGGTAAAGGGCGGCTACACCTTC.

V and J are TRBV2 and TRBJ2-7; 11 bases align to TRBD1. Germline values: CDR1 SNHLY, CDR2 FYNNEI. The CDR3 is 16 amino acids. V was pared by 8 bases and J by 0 bases, with 9 bases of the junction left unmatched. Written as DNA, the CDR3 is TGTGCCAGCTTCCTTCTAGGGACAGGGGGCTCCTACGAGCAGTACTTC. Protein: CASFLLGTGGSYEQYF.

This clone occurred a few times. DNA for the CDR3: TGTGCCAGCAACCCGACAGGGGCGGGAAACACCATATATTTT. This translates into CASNPTGAGNTIYF. J is TRBJ1-3 and V is TRBV4-2, with 8 nucleotides matching TRBD1. Germline CDR1 reads LGHNA; CDR2 reads YNFKEQ. The J segment lost 4 bases and the V segment lost 7 bases, leaving 6 bases of the junction unmatched. The CDR3 sequence is 14 residues long.

This clone appeared a single time. The chain links TRBV30 to TRBJ1-2; weak D call: TRBD1 (5 bases). V was shortened by 2 bases and J by 8 bases, with 9 bases between the two germline ends. The length of the CDR3 is 11 residues. Germline values: CDR1 GTSNPN, CDR2 SVGIG (reference sequence). CDR3 in amino acids: CAWSSAGGYTF. CDR3 DNA: TGTGCCTGGAGTTCGGCAGGGGGCTACACCTTC.

The gene calls are TRBV5-4 and TRBJ2-7; no clear D. The length of the CDR3 is 13 residues. The ends were cut back, 7 bases at V and 3 bases at J, with 14 bases in the middle. Looked up from germline, CDR1 is SGHNT and CDR2 is YYREEE (reference sequence). The CDR3: CASRLGPGYEQYF. CDR3 nucleotide sequence: TGTGCCAGCCGTCTTGGTCCGGGCTACGAGCAGTACTTC.

The genes are TRBV18 and TRBJ2-5; 9 nucleotides align to TRBD2. This CDR3 has 18 residues. J was trimmed by 0 bases and V by 4 bases; bases with no gene match: 12. Germline lookup yields CDR1 KGHSH and CDR2 LQKENI. The CDR3 protein is CASSLMGTSGLYQETQYF. The CDR3 region has the DNA TGTGCCAGCTCACTGATGGGTACTAGCGGGTTGTACCAAGAGACCCAGTACTTC.

The CDR3 DNA reads TGTGCCAGCAGTTTAGGGGCCCCGAGTCTATCTTTTCAGCCCCAGCATTTT. As protein: CASSLGAPSLSFQPQHF. This chain joins TRBV27 and TRBJ1-5, with a weak D call TRBD1 (5 bases). The V end lost 2 bases, the J end lost 6 bases, and 20 bases lay between the germline ends. CDR3 size: 17 residues. The V gene's germline CDR1 is MNHEY and CDR2 SMNVEV (reference sequence).

J is TRBJ1-1 and V is TRBV6-2 or TRBV6-3; D possibly corresponds to TRBD1 (5 bases). Trimming cost V 2 bases and J 6 bases, with 13 bases left between them. The CDR3 loop spans 14 amino acids. Germline values: CDR1 MNHEY, CDR2 SVGEGT. CDR3 sequence (DNA): TGTGCCAGCAGTTACGGCGGGGCCGTGGCTGAAGCTTTCTTT. This sequence encodes CASSYGGAVAEAFF.

CDR3 sequence: CASTPTRGTEAFF. CDR3 nucleotides: TGTGCCTCGACCCCCACTAGAGGCACTGAAGCTTTCTTT. The chain couples TRBV30 to TRBJ1-1, with unresolved D. This CDR3 has 13 amino acids. Germline CDR1 and CDR2: GTSNPN and SVGIG (reference sequence). Deletions cut 7 bases from V and 4 bases from J, with 16 bases between.

The V and J genes are TRBV2 and TRBJ2-5; 7 nucleotides agree with TRBD1. J gave up 5 bases and V 8 bases, and 5 bases lay outside the gene matches. Germline CDR1 SNHLY, CDR2 FYNNEI. The CDR3 loop spans 12 amino acids. CDR3 sequence (DNA): TGTGCCAGCGCGACAGGGCACGAGACCCAGTACTTC. This encodes CASATGHETQYF. The full variable domain, completed using reference TRBV2 and TRBJ2-5, is EPEVTQTPSHQVTQMGQEVILRCVPISNHLYFYWYRQILGQKVEFLVSFYNNEISEKSEIFDDQFSVERPDGSNFTLKIRSTKLEDSAMYFCASATGHETQYFGPGTRLLVL.

V gene TRBV5-1 combines with J gene TRBJ1-6; TRBD1 agrees at 9 bases. Unmatched junction bases numbered 7, after V lost 6 bases and J lost 9 bases. This CDR3 is 14 amino acids long. CDR1 and CDR2 from the germline V gene are SGHRS and YFSETQ. CDR3 DNA: TGCGCCAGCACGTCGACAGGGGGTAGTTCACCCCTCCACTTT. Encoded protein: CASTSTGGSSPLHF.

This clone was observed a handful of times. This chain connects TRBV10-1 to TRBJ2-1, with a possible D match to TRBD1 (6 bases). Trimming shortened V by 8 bases and J by 3 bases, and 14 bases separated the two germline ends. Germline V gene lookup returns CDR1 WNHNN and CDR2 SYGVQD (reference sequence). This CDR3 has 14 amino acids. CDR3 sequence reads: CASGPGQNYNEQFF. Written as DNA, the CDR3 is TGCGCCAGCGGACCCGGACAGAACTACAATGAGCAGTTCTTC.

V is TRBV2 and J is TRBJ2-1; 10 nucleotides align to TRBD2. CDR3 length: 17 residues. The germline CDR1 and CDR2 sequences are SNHLY and FYNNEI. The V and J ends lost 0 bases and 1 base, in that order; junction bases with no gene match: 3. The DNA for the CDR3 is TGTGCCAGCAGTGAAGCACCTAGCGGGAGTTCCTACAATGAGCAGTTCTTC. Its translation is CASSEAPSGSSYNEQFF.

This clone was recorded only once. V is TRBV14 and J is TRBJ1-2; D not certain. Germline V gene lookup returns CDR1 SGHDN and CDR2 FVKESK. The CDR3 runs 14 residues. V lost 2 bases and J lost 4, with 11 bases in between. The CDR3 region is CASSQLAVTYGYTF. In DNA form, the CDR3 reads TGTGCCAGCAGCCAATTAGCAGTGACCTATGGCTACACCTTC.

The chain has TRBV2 and TRBJ2-7; weak D call: TRBD1 (6 bases). CDR1 is SNHLY and CDR2 is FYNNEI in the germline V gene. V dropped 9 bases and J dropped 2 bases, with 11 bases sitting between them. This CDR3 region has 12 residues. The DNA for the CDR3 is TGTGCCAGTTTGGGACAAACCTACGAGCAGTACTTC. This codes for CASLGQTYEQYF.

This chain connects TRBV6-5 to TRBJ1-2; 7 positions match TRBD1. Germline CDR1 reads MNHEY; CDR2 reads SVGAGI. This CDR3 has 14 amino acids. J was trimmed by 6 bases and V by 6 bases; bases with no gene match: 10. CDR3 loop: CASRDLDRMDGYTF. The CDR3 bases are TGTGCCAGCAGAGACCTGGACAGGATGGATGGCTACACCTTC.

The chain carries TRBV7-2 and TRBJ1-2; D is possibly TRBD1 (6 bases). Looked up from germline, CDR1 is SGHTA and CDR2 is FQGNSA. The V and J ends lost 0 bases and 5 bases respectively, with 10 bases between them. This CDR3 contains 14 residues. CDR3 DNA: TGTGCCAGCAGCTTAGCCACAGGGTCGTATGGCTACACCTTC. Its translation: CASSLATGSYGYTF.

CDR3 DNA: TGTGCCAGCAGCCCCCGGGGGGAGGCGACCCAGTACTTC. Translating it yields CASSPRGEATQYF. The genes are TRBV5-5 and TRBJ2-5, with 7 bases lining up with TRBD2. J was trimmed by 7 bases and V by 4 bases; bases with no gene match: 7. Germline CDR1 is SGHKS and CDR2 is YYEKEE (reference sequence). This CDR3 comprises 13 residues. The full variable domain, in which reference TRBV5-5 and TRBJ2-5 provide the parts outside the CDR3, is DAGVTQSPTHLIKTRGQQVTLRCSPISGHKSVSWYQQVLGQGPQFIFQYYEKEERGRGNFPDRFSARQFPNYSSELNVNALLLGDSALYLCASSPRGEATQYFGPGTRLLVL.

V and J are TRBV2 and TRBJ2-1; 10 bases are a match to TRBD2. CDR3 length: 16 residues. V dropped 6 bases and J dropped 4; count of bases not matched to a gene: 9. Germline assignment: CDR1 SNHLY and CDR2 FYNNEI. In nucleotides, the CDR3 is TGTGCCAGCAGCCCGGGGGGACTAGCGTTATACAATGAGCAGTTCTTC. This gives the protein CASSPGGLALYNEQFF.

This chain uses TRBV11-2 with TRBJ1-1, with 11 positions matching TRBD1. J gave up 3 bases and V 6 bases, and 3 bases lay outside the gene matches. The germline V gene has CDR1 SGHAT and CDR2 FQNNGV. The CDR3 runs to 14 residues. Here the CDR3 reads CASSRDRGDTEAFF. DNA of the CDR3: TGTGCCAGCAGTCGGGACAGGGGGGACACTGAAGCTTTCTTT.

This chain uses TRBV4-2 with TRBJ1-1; TRBD1 is a possible D gene (5 bases). This CDR3 has 14 residues. The germline CDR1 and CDR2 sequences are LGHNA and YNFKEQ. V lost 2 bases, J lost 1 base, and 8 bases lay in between. CDR3 nucleotide sequence: TGTGCCAGCAGCCAACAGGGAGGGAACACTGAAGCTTTCTTT. Amino acid sequence: CASSQQGGNTEAFF.

J is TRBJ2-4 and V is TRBV6-5; D is possibly TRBD1 (6 bases). CDR3 length equals 15 residues. Per the germline V gene, CDR1 is MNHEY and CDR2 is SVGAGI. The V end was cut by 5 bases, the J end by 2 bases, with 13 bases between. The CDR3 loop reads CASSPPTGPKNIQYF. The DNA for the CDR3 is TGTGCCAGCAGTCCCCCTACAGGGCCCAAAAACATTCAGTACTTC.

The rearrangement links TRBV7-2 to TRBJ2-2, with TRBD2 matching 8 bases. Germline V CDR1 and CDR2: SGHTA, FQGNSA. V shed 5 bases, J shed 0 bases, and the junction held 14 bases outside the gene matches. This CDR3 region has 19 residues. DNA for the CDR3: TGTGCCAGCAGCCCTCGACTGGGGGGGGGACTAGCGAACACCGGGGAGCTGTTTTTT. Translating it yields CASSPRLGGGLANTGELFF.

This clone was counted only a few times. V is TRBV3-1 (or the pseudogene TRBV3-2) and J is TRBJ1-6; D possibly corresponds to TRBD1 (6 bases). V gave up 0 bases and J gave up 0 bases, with 9 bases separating them. Germline CDR1 LGHDT, CDR2 YNNKEL (reference sequence). The length of the CDR3 is 17 residues. In DNA, the CDR3 is TGTGCCAGCAGCCAAGATAGGGGGGGCTCCTATAATTCACCCCTCCACTTT. It encodes CASSQDRGGSYNSPLHF.

This chain connects TRBV18 to TRBJ2-1; TRBD2 aligns across 10 bases. The CDR3 is made up of 15 amino acids. Per the germline V gene, CDR1 is KGHSH and CDR2 is LQKENI. Trimming took 3 bases from V and 8 from J; bases not matched to a gene: 7. This CDR3 reads CASSPRASGSHEQFF. CDR3 nucleotide sequence: TGTGCCAGCTCACCGAGGGCTAGCGGGAGCCATGAGCAGTTCTTC.

V usage is TRBV9 and J usage is TRBJ1-6; D uncertain. V was clipped by 3 bases and J by 6 bases, with 13 bases between them. CDR3 size: 15 residues. Germline loops: CDR1 SGDLS, CDR2 YYNGEE. CDR3 DNA: TGTGCCAGCAGCGCGGACCCCCGGGGTAATTCACCCCTCCACTTT. Amino acid sequence: CASSADPRGNSPLHF. Supplemented by reference TRBV9 and TRBJ1-6, the full variable domain reads DSGVTQTPKHLITATGQRVTLRCSPRSGDLSVYWYQQSLDQGLQFLIQYYNGEERAKGNILERFSAQQFPDLHSELNLSSLELGDSALYFCASSADPRGNSPLHFGNGTRLTVT.